One TCR beta chain is described in this entry. This sample is drawn from a study of blood T cell repertoires in COVID-19. How the authors handled the data: Amplification with reference gene primers provided the estimates of nucleated cell counts. Produced via immunoSEQ multiplex PCR; TCRdb's table is partial and in-frame only. V and J calls and clone size are given by that table; D and trimming were obtained from the DNA. The sample lists a few hundred thousand clones; around 87% were seen once. This receptor was taken from a woman between 45 and 60 years old who had recovered from COVID-19. The sequenced sample was PBMCs or T cells enriched from blood (not recorded which).

CDR3 in DNA: TGCGCCAGCAGCTCAATAAGGGGCACCTACAATGAGCAGTTCTTC. Encoded protein: CASSSIRGTYNEQFF. The rearrangement links TRBV5-1 to TRBJ2-1; tentatively, D is TRBD1 (5 bases). V lost 3 bases and J 2 bases, leaving 12 bases between the germline ends. Germline-derived CDR1 and CDR2 are SGHRS and YFSETQ. This CDR3 comprises 15 residues.